These 23 T cell receptor beta chains share one sample of origin, sequenced in a study of regulatory T cells in long-lasting Graves disease (dated by TCRdb to about 2021). Receptor amplification or capture employed multiplex PCR. The instrument given in TCRdb is Illumina HiSeq 4000. TCR beta libraries were built with iRepertoire HTBI primers and Arm-PCR amplification of CDR3 regions. TCRdb reanalyzed the raw reads on its own, using fastp at Q25 for trimming and MiXCR for clone calling, and kept in-frame beta chains. For every CDR3 protein sequence, its rows merge into one entry that carries the most common genes and DNA. This sample is represented by 400,000 or so distinct CDR3 sequences; less than 25% of them were singletons. The ten largest clones represent 20% to 25% of the sample. The time point label of this sample denotes: persistent/refractory GD, antithyroid drugs over 5 years with positive TRAb. For both TCR sequencing and RNA sequencing, RNA was extracted from PBMCs in TRIzol.

Here the sequenced sample was peripheral blood mononuclear cells (PBMCs), taken when the disease was refractory, from a patient treated with antithyroid drugs. All receptors derive from a female donor with Graves disease.

This clonotype has more than one count but fewer than ten. The J gene is TRBJ1-1, the V gene TRBV19, with unresolved D. The CDR3 contains 14 residues. CDR1 is LNHDA and CDR2 is SQIVND in the germline V gene (reference sequence). The V and J ends lost 8 bases and 3 bases respectively, with 16 bases between them. The CDR3 here is CASYRGPGDTEAFF. The CDR3 DNA is TGTGCCAGTTACCGCGGACCCGGGGACACTGAAGCTTTCTTT.

This clonotype came up a few times. V gene TRBV18 combines with J gene TRBJ1-5; possible D gene TRBD1, 5 bases. V was trimmed by 8 bases and J by 0 bases, leaving 14 bases between them. CDR1 is KGHSH, CDR2 LQKENI, per germline. The CDR3 covers 15 residues. The CDR3: CASRSGGNSNQPQHF. The CDR3 bases are TGTGCCAGCCGGAGTGGGGGGAATAGCAATCAGCCCCAGCATTTT. The variable domain in full, with the rest retrieved from reference TRBV18 and TRBJ1-5, is NAGVMQNPRHLVRRRGQEARLRCSPMKGHSHVYWYRQLPEEGLKFMVYLQKENIIDESGMPKERFSAEFPKEGPSILRIQQVVRGDSAAYFCASRSGGNSNQPQHFGDGTRLSIL.

This chain links TRBV19 with TRBJ2-5; D remains unclear. Trimming left V 3 bases short and J 2 bases short, with 16 bases between. CDR1 and CDR2 from the germline V gene are LNHDA and SQIVND (reference sequence). The CDR3 is made up of 16 amino acids. The CDR3 coding sequence is TGTGCCAGTAGTATCAGCCTAGGCCTGATTCAAGAGACCCAGTACTTC. Its translation: CASSISLGLIQETQYF.

This clonotype was seen ten or more times. The V gene is TRBV2, the J gene TRBJ2-1; 7 nucleotides agree with TRBD1. Germline V gives CDR1 SNHLY, CDR2 FYNNEI. This CDR3 comprises 15 residues. Unmatched junction bases numbered 14, after V lost 10 bases and J lost 5 bases. The chain's CDR3 is CATPLGDSLNNEQFF. The CDR3 nucleotides are TGTGCCACCCCCTTGGGGGACAGCTTGAACAATGAGCAGTTCTTC.

Of note for this clonotype: Lacking the conserved final phenylalanine or tryptophan, this CDR3 likely reflects a read error. The chain joins TRBV20-1 to TRBJ1-2, with 8 positions matching TRBD1. CDR3 length equals 13 residues. From germline, CDR1 is DFQATT and CDR2 SNEGSKA (reference sequence). V shed 3 bases and J 7 bases; nucleotides not matched to a gene: 7. The CDR3 DNA sequence: TGCAGTGCTAGGCAGGGGGCGCAGACTGGCTACACCTCC. Protein product: CSARQGAQTGYTS.

There are many counts of this clonotype. The chain carries TRBV30 and TRBJ2-7; D is possibly TRBD1 or TRBD2 (6 bases each). The germline V gene encodes CDR1 GTSNPN and CDR2 SVGIG (reference sequence). The V and J ends lost 0 bases and 7 bases respectively, with 13 bases between them. This CDR3 comprises 13 residues. The CDR3 reads CAWSVPGAGEQYF. Here the CDR3 DNA reads TGTGCCTGGAGTGTTCCGGGGGCGGGAGAGCAGTACTTC. The full variable domain, rest sourced from reference TRBV30 and TRBJ2-7, is SQTIHQWPATLVQPVGSPLSLECTVEGTSNPNLYWYRQAAGRGLQLLFYSVGIGQISSEVPQNLSASRPQDRQFILSSKKLLLSDSGFYLCAWSVPGAGEQYFGPGTRLTVT.

In regard to this clonotype: It may be a read error: a sequence one base away is much more abundant. J is TRBJ2-5 and V is TRBV28; TRBD2 matches at 14 bases. From germline, CDR1 is MDHEN and CDR2 SYDVKM. The CDR3 runs 17 residues. Trimming took 1 base from V and 4 from J; bases not matched to a gene: 5. For the CDR3, the DNA is TGTGCCAGCAGTTTATCGACTAGCGGGAGGGTGGGAGAGACCCAGTACTTC. Its translation: CASSLSTSGRVGETQYF.

As for this clonotype: Since a much larger clone is just one base distant, this may be a read error. This sequence joins TRBV16 and TRBJ1-2; TRBD1 might be the D (5 bases). Germline lookup yields CDR1 KGHSY and CDR2 FQNENV. The V and J ends lost 2 bases and 1 base respectively, with 11 bases between them. The CDR3 consists of 15 residues. The CDR3 protein is CASSQQGRVNYGYTF. CDR3 nucleotide sequence: TGTGCCAGCAGCCAACAGGGCAGGGTTAACTATGGCTACACCTTC.

This clonotype was seen at least ten times. The chain uses TRBV29-1 and TRBJ1-2; 7 bases line up with TRBD1. This CDR3 comprises 12 residues. Germline V CDR1 and CDR2: SQVTM, ANQGSEA. V shed 6 bases, J shed 4 bases, and the junction held 5 bases outside the gene matches. The CDR3 DNA is TGCAGCGTACAGGGGACCGGCTATGGCTACACCTTC. This encodes CSVQGTGYGYTF. The variable domain in full, with the rest retrieved from reference TRBV29-1 and TRBJ1-2, is SAVISQKPSRDICQRGTSLTIQCQVDSQVTMMFWYRQQPGQSLTLIATANQGSEATYESGFVIDKFPISRPNLTFSTLTVSNMSPEDSSIYLCSVQGTGYGYTFGSGTRLTVV.

V usage is TRBV4-3 and J usage is TRBJ2-5; TRBD1 agrees at 7 bases. The CDR3 runs 16 residues. Germline values: CDR1 LGHNA, CDR2 YSLEER. Losses at the gene ends were 4 bases for V and 2 bases for J; bases not matched to a gene: 10. Written as DNA, the CDR3 is TGCGCCAGCAGCCTTCAAGCACCGGGACAGCAAGAGACCCAGTACTTC. This codes for CASSLQAPGQQETQYF.

A note on this clonotype: A much larger clone lies a single base off, so this may be a read error. The rearrangement links TRBV6-1 to TRBJ2-1, with TRBD2 matching over 9 bases. The CDR3 is made up of 15 amino acids. Germline V gene data show CDR1 as MNHNS and CDR2 as SASEGT. CDR3 protein: CANSTLAGTYNEQFF. The CDR3 coding sequence is TGTGCCAACAGTACCCTAGCGGGAACCTACAATGAGCAGTTCTTC.

This clonotype was counted a few times. The chain couples TRBV20-1 to TRBJ1-1; 7 bases line up with TRBD1. The J segment lost 3 bases and the V segment lost 3 bases, leaving 7 bases of the junction unmatched. The CDR3 extends over 14 amino acids. Germline CDR1 reads DFQATT; CDR2 reads SNEGSKA (reference sequence). CDR3 DNA sequence: TGCAGTGCTAGCGGGCAGGGGGGATACACTGAAGCTTTCTTT. Translation gives CSASGQGGYTEAFF.

J is TRBJ1-1 and V is TRBV2; TRBD1 matches at 10 bases. V lost 4 bases to trimming and J lost 11 bases; unmatched junction nucleotides: 4. The CDR3 has 12 amino acids. CDR1 is SNHLY and CDR2 is FYNNEI in the germline V gene. This chain's CDR3 is CASSGQGARAFF. The CDR3 nucleotides are TGTGCCAGCAGTGGACAGGGGGCAAGGGCTTTCTTT.

About this clonotype itself: A much bigger clone sits one base away, suggesting this may be a read error. V and J are TRBV28 and TRBJ1-4; D is unresolved. CDR3 length: 16 amino acids. Per the germline V gene, CDR1 is MDHEN and CDR2 is SYDVKM. Trimming removed 2 bases from V and 7 bases from J, with 17 bases in between. The CDR3 reads CASSLQERRLSEKLFF. CDR3 in DNA: TGTGCCAGCAGTTTACAAGAGCGCAGGCTTAGTGAAAAACTGTTTTTT. Variable domain in full (rest from reference TRBV28 and TRBJ1-4): DVKVTQSSRYLVKRTGEKVFLECVQDMDHENMFWYRQDPGLGLRLIYFSYDVKMKEKGDIPEGYSVSREKKERFSLILESASTNQTSMYLCASSLQERRLSEKLFFGSGTQLSVL.

Comment on this clonotype: A much more abundant neighbour one base away suggests this may be a read error. The rearrangement joins TRBV11-3 to TRBJ2-4, with D tentatively TRBD2 (6 bases). Germline V lookup: CDR1 SGHNT, CDR2 YENEEA. This CDR3 is 13 amino acids long. CDR3 amino acids: CVSSSTGENIQYF. For the CDR3, the DNA is TGTGTCAGCAGCTCCACGGGGGAAAACATTCAGTACTTC.

This clonotype was detected only a few times. V is TRBV11-2 and J is TRBJ2-2; D is perhaps TRBD1 (6 bases). From germline, CDR1 is SGHAT and CDR2 FQNNGV. The germline V and J ends were trimmed by 3 bases and 6 bases, with 14 bases remaining between them. This CDR3 region has 15 residues. The CDR3 nucleotides read TGTGCCAGCAGCTTTCACAGGGCAGTGGCCGGGGAGCTGTTTTTT. Residues: CASSFHRAVAGELFF.

The genes are TRBV12-3 or TRBV12-4 and TRBJ2-7; 7 bases are a match to TRBD2. This CDR3 spans 13 amino acids. V shed 5 bases, J shed 8 bases, and the junction held 9 bases outside the gene matches. DNA for the CDR3: TGTGCCAGCAGTCTCTCCACTAGCGCCAAGCAGTACTTC. Its translation: CASSLSTSAKQYF.

A few counts support this clonotype. V gene TRBV20-1 combines with J gene TRBJ2-5; TRBD1 might be the D (6 bases). Per germline, CDR1 DFQATT and CDR2 SNEGSKA (reference sequence). The CDR3 is made up of 14 amino acids. Between the trimmed V and J ends, which lost 6 bases and 5 bases, there was a span of 19 bases. In DNA form, the CDR3 reads TGCAGTGCGAAACGGACAGAAACCAGGGAGACCCAGTACTTC. It specifies CSAKRTETRETQYF.

This clonotype has just a few counts. This chain links TRBV4-2 with TRBJ2-7, with D possibly being TRBD1 (6 bases). In germline, CDR1 is LGHNA, CDR2 YNFKEQ. The CDR3 loop spans 14 amino acids. Between the trimmed V and J ends, which lost 4 bases and 2 bases, there was a span of 12 bases. CDR3 region: CASSRGHLTYEQYF. The CDR3 DNA follows: TGTGCCAGCAGCCGGGGACACCTTACCTACGAGCAGTACTTC.

This clonotype has more than one count but fewer than ten. This sequence joins TRBV7-2 and TRBJ2-5; weak D call: TRBD1 (6 bases). Germline V gives CDR1 SGHTA, CDR2 FQGNSA. V shed 1 base and J shed 2 bases, with 17 bases lying between them. The CDR3 length is 17 residues. CDR3 bases: TGTGCCAGCAGCTTAGGTATCTCTCCCAGGGGTCAAGAGACCCAGTACTTC. Protein sequence: CASSLGISPRGQETQYF.

V is TRBV6-1 and J is TRBJ2-7; 7 bases are a match to TRBD1. The CDR3 length is 14 residues. After removal of 6 bases from V and 5 bases from J, the junction contained 10 bases not matched to a gene. In germline, CDR1 is MNHNS, CDR2 SASEGT. The CDR3, as DNA: TGTGCCAGCAGAAACCGACAGGGTTGGGACGAGCAGTACTTC. It yields the protein CASRNRQGWDEQYF.

V usage is TRBV7-9 and J usage is TRBJ2-7, with D possibly matching TRBD1 (6 bases). The germline gives CDR1 SEHNR, CDR2 FQNEAQ (reference sequence). Trimming shortened V by 5 bases and J by 2 bases, and 13 bases separated the two germline ends. CDR3 length equals 14 residues. This CDR3 is CASSPKDSAYEQYF. In nucleotides, the CDR3 is TGTGCCAGCAGCCCCAAGGACAGCGCCTACGAGCAGTACTTC.

In its sample, this clonotype was seen many times. The chain recombines TRBV28 with TRBJ2-7, with 9 bases aligning to TRBD2. This CDR3 is built from 15 residues. V dropped 4 bases and J dropped 3; count of bases not matched to a gene: 7. The V gene's germline CDR1 is MDHEN and CDR2 SYDVKM. The DNA of the CDR3 is TGTGCCAGCAGTTCCCCGACTAGCGGCCTCTACGAGCAGTACTTC. It encodes CASSSPTSGLYEQYF.